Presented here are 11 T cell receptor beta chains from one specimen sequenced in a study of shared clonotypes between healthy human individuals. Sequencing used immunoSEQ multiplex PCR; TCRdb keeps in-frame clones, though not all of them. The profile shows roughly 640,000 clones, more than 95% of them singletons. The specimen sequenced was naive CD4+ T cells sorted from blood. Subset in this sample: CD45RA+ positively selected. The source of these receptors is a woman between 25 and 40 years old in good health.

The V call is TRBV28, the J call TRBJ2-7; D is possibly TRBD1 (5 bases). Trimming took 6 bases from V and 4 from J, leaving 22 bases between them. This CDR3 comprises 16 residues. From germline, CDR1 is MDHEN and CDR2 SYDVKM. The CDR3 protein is CASSPRARAGRYEQYF. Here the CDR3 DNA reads TGTGCCAGCAGCCCCAGGGCTCGGGCAGGGCGATACGAGCAGTACTTC.

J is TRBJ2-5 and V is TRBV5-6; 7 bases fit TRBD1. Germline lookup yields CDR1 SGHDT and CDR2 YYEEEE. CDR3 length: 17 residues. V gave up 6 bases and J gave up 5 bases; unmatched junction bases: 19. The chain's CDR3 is CASITYRDSTSRETQYF. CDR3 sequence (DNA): TGTGCCAGCATCACATACCGGGACAGTACAAGTCGCGAGACCCAGTACTTC.

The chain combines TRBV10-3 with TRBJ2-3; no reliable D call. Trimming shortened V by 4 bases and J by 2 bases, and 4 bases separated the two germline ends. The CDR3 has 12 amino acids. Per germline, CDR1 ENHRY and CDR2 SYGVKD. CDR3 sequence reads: CAISASTDTQYF. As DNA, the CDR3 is TGTGCCATCAGTGCCTCCACAGATACGCAGTATTTT.

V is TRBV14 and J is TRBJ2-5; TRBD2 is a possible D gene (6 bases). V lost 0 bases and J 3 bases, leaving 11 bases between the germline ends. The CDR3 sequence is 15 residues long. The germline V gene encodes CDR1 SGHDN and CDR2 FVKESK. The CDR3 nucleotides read TGTGCCAGCAGCCAAGATCTCGGGGGAAAAGAGACCCAGTACTTC. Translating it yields CASSQDLGGKETQYF.

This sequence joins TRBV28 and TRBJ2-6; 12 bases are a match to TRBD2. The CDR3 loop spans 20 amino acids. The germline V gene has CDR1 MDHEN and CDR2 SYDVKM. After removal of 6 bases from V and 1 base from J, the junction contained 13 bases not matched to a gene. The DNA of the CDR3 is TGTGCCAGCAGGGGACAGGTTAGACTAGCGGGAGAATCTGGGGCCAACGTCCTGACTTTC. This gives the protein CASRGQVRLAGESGANVLTF.

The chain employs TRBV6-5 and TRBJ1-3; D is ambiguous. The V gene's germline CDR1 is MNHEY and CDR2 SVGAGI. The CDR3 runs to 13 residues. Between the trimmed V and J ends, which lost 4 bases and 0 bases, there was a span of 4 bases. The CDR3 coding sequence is TGTGCCAGCAGTTGGCTCTCTGGAAACACCATATATTTT. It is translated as CASSWLSGNTIYF.

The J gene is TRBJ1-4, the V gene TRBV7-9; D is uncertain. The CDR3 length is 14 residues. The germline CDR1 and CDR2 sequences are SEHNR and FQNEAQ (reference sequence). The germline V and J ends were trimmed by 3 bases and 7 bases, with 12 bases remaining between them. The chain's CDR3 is CASSFSEDPEKLFF. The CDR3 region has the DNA TGTGCCAGCAGCTTCTCAGAGGATCCTGAAAAACTGTTTTTT.

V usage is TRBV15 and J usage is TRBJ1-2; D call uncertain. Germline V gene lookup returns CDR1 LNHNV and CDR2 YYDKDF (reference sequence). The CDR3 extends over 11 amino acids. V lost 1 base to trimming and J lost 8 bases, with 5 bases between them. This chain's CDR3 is CATSRGRGYTF. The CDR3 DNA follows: TGTGCCACCAGCAGAGGGAGAGGCTACACCTTC.

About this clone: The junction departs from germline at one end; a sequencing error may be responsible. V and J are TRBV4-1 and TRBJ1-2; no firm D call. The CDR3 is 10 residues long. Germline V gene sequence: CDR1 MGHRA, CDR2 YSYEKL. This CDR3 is CASSQEGCSF. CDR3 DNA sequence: TGCGCCAGCAGCCAAGAAGGTTGCTCCTTC.

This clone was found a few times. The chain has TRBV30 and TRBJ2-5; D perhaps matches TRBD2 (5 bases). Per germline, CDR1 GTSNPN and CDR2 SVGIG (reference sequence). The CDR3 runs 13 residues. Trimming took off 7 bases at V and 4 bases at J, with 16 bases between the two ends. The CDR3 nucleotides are TGTGCCTCAAACCGAGGGAGTGGAGAGACCCAGTACTTC. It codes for CASNRGSGETQYF.

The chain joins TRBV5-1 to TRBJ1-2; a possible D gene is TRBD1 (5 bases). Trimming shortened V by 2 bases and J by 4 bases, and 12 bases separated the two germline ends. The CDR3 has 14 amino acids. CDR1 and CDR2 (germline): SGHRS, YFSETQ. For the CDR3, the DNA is TGCGCCAGCAGCTTACGGGGGTCGCTCTATGGCTACACCTTC. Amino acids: CASSLRGSLYGYTF. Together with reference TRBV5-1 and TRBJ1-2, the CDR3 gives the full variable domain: KAGVTQTPRYLIKTRGQQVTLSCSPISGHRSVSWYQQTPGQGLQFLFEYFSETQRNKGNFPGRFSGRQFSNSRSEMNVSTLELGDSALYLCASSLRGSLYGYTFGSGTRLTVV.